Below are 31 T cell receptor beta chains sequenced from a single sample in a study of shared clonotypes between healthy human individuals (dated by TCRdb to 2018 to 2021). Library method: the immunoSEQ multiplex PCR assay. In TCRdb, the immuneACCESS table is reduced to in-frame sequences with V and J assigned. These tables do not hold every clone; where another copy was compared, an unresolved V gene accounts for under half, and the others remain unexplained. In this sample the table shows 950,000 to 1,300,000 clones, around 76% of which occur a single time. The leading ten clones occupy roughly 1.4% of the sample. Material: memory CD4+ T cells sorted from blood. The cell subset or site label of this sample denotes: CD45RA-negative fraction. The origin of the receptors is a man between 18 and 29 years old in good health.

The chain carries TRBV5-1 and TRBJ2-7, with D possibly TRBD1 on 5 matching bases. The CDR3 loop spans 14 amino acids. Per the germline V gene, CDR1 is SGHRS and CDR2 is YFSETQ. Deletions cut 1 base from V and 7 bases from J, with 15 bases between. For the CDR3, the DNA is TGCGCCAGCAGCTTGCGGTTGCAGGGTAGGGAGCAGTACTTC. Its protein is CASSLRLQGREQYF.

Details on this clone: This specimen includes other DNA sequences encoding the same CDR3. V gene TRBV6-1 combines with J gene TRBJ1-2, with D unresolved. CDR1 is MNHNS and CDR2 is SASEGT in the germline V gene. V dropped 3 bases and J dropped 8 bases, with 7 bases sitting between them. The CDR3 extends over 11 amino acids. Written as DNA, the CDR3 is TGTGCCAGCAGTGACGTGTACGGCTACACCTTC. Protein sequence: CASSDVYGYTF.

V gene TRBV5-4 combines with J gene TRBJ2-7, with D possibly TRBD1 on 5 matching bases. Germline loops: CDR1 SGHNT, CDR2 YYREEE (reference sequence). CDR3 size: 12 residues. Trimming shortened V by 4 bases and J by 0 bases, and 5 bases separated the two germline ends. CDR3 in amino acids: CASSRGSYEQYF. The CDR3 bases are TGTGCCAGCAGCAGGGGCTCCTACGAGCAGTACTTC.

This clone appeared a single time. Other nucleotide sequences from this sample produce the same CDR3. The chain couples TRBV5-1 to TRBJ1-1; 7 bases agree with TRBD1. Per germline, CDR1 SGHRS and CDR2 YFSETQ. V trimming: 0 bases; J trimming: 0 bases; junction bases outside the gene matches: 2. This CDR3 comprises 15 residues. In nucleotides, the CDR3 is TGCGCCAGCAGCTTGGGGACAGGTATGAACACTGAAGCTTTCTTT. This translates into CASSLGTGMNTEAFF. Full variable domain (missing parts from reference TRBV5-1 and TRBJ1-1): KAGVTQTPRYLIKTRGQQVTLSCSPISGHRSVSWYQQTPGQGLQFLFEYFSETQRNKGNFPGRFSGRQFSNSRSEMNVSTLELGDSALYLCASSLGTGMNTEAFFGQGTRLTVV.

The chain uses TRBV7-2 and TRBJ2-1, with 10 bases fitting TRBD2. Losses at the gene ends were 1 base for V and 0 bases for J; bases not matched to a gene: 9. The germline V gene has CDR1 SGHTA and CDR2 FQGNSA. This CDR3 comprises 19 residues. The CDR3 spells CASSLGGSGGPASYNEQFF. The CDR3 region has the DNA TGTGCCAGCAGCTTAGGGGGTAGCGGGGGGCCCGCCTCCTACAATGAGCAGTTCTTC. Full variable domain (missing parts from reference TRBV7-2 and TRBJ2-1): GAGVSQSPSNKVTEKGKDVELRCDPISGHTALYWYRQSLGQGLEFLIYFQGNSAPDKSGLPSDRFSAERTGGSVSTLTIQRTQQEDSAVYLCASSLGGSGGPASYNEQFFGPGTRLTVL.

The chain couples TRBV6-5 to TRBJ1-2; TRBD1 matches at 7 bases. This CDR3 comprises 15 residues. V trimming: 0 bases; J trimming: 8 bases; junction bases outside the gene matches: 9. Germline V gene sequence: CDR1 MNHEY, CDR2 SVGAGI. The CDR3 region has the DNA TGTGCCAGCAGTTACTCGAGCAGGGGGGTCTTCGGCTACACCTTC. Translation: CASSYSSRGVFGYTF.

This clone was picked up a small number of times. The rearrangement uses TRBV2 and TRBJ2-2; D remains ambiguous. There are 14 residues in the CDR3. The V end lost 3 bases, the J end lost 5 bases, and 10 bases lay between the germline ends. Germline values: CDR1 SNHLY, CDR2 FYNNEI. The CDR3 is CASSEQVSTGELFF. The CDR3 nucleotides read TGTGCCAGCAGTGAGCAAGTTTCTACCGGGGAGCTGTTTTTT.

About this clone itself: At one of its ends the junction is not consistent with the germline gene, which may arise from a read error. This sequence joins TRBV28 and TRBJ2-7; 7 nucleotides line up with TRBD1. Germline loops: CDR1 MDHEN, CDR2 SYDVKM. This CDR3 spans 10 amino acids. CDR3 nucleotides: TGTGCTATAGGGGGCCACGAGCGGTACTTC. Translation: CAIGGHERYF.

On this clone: In the same sample, other DNA sequences code for this CDR3. The gene calls are TRBV5-1 and TRBJ2-1; 7 bases are a match to TRBD1. The CDR3 is 13 amino acids. J gave up 4 bases and V 3 bases, and 1 base lay outside the gene matches. Germline-derived CDR1 and CDR2 are SGHRS and YFSETQ. In nucleotides, the CDR3 is TGCGCCAGCAGCTCGGGACAGTACAATGAGCAGTTCTTC. Encoded protein: CASSSGQYNEQFF.

This chain connects TRBV5-4 to TRBJ2-5; tentative D call: TRBD1 (5 bases). The CDR3 runs 15 residues. Trimming cost V 5 bases and J 1 base, with 15 bases left between them. Germline V gene lookup returns CDR1 SGHNT and CDR2 YYREEE (reference sequence). The CDR3 loop reads CASRSQGQPQETQYF. For the CDR3, the DNA is TGTGCCAGCAGGTCGCAGGGTCAGCCCCAAGAGACCCAGTACTTC. Complete variable domain (other parts from reference TRBV5-4 and TRBJ2-5): ETGVTQSPTHLIKTRGQQVTLRCSSQSGHNTVSWYQQALGQGPQFIFQYYREEENGRGNFPPRFSGLQFPNYSSELNVNALELDDSALYLCASRSQGQPQETQYFGPGTRLLVL.

The V call is TRBV2, the J call TRBJ1-5; TRBD1 is a possible D gene (6 bases). CDR3 length: 13 residues. Germline CDR1 and CDR2: SNHLY and FYNNEI. Trimming shortened V by 7 bases and J by 3 bases, and 10 bases separated the two germline ends. The CDR3 DNA is TGTGCCAGCATGAGGGACATCAATCAGCCCCAGCATTTT. It yields the protein CASMRDINQPQHF. Drawing the rest from reference TRBV2 and TRBJ1-5, the complete variable domain is EPEVTQTPSHQVTQMGQEVILRCVPISNHLYFYWYRQILGQKVEFLVSFYNNEISEKSEIFDDQFSVERPDGSNFTLKIRSTKLEDSAMYFCASMRDINQPQHFGDGTRLSIL.

This clone was seen a few times. The V call is TRBV28, the J call TRBJ1-2; perhaps TRBD1 as D (6 bases). This CDR3 is 13 amino acids long. Germline CDR1 MDHEN, CDR2 SYDVKM. V was shortened by 3 bases and J by 9 bases, with 14 bases between the two germline ends. The DNA of the CDR3 is TGTGCCAGCAGTTTTCAGGGGCTTATCAGCTACACCTTC. Translation: CASSFQGLISYTF.

This chain joins TRBV21-1 and TRBJ1-2; TRBD1, as called in the table, went unchecked against the DNA. TRBV21-1 is a pseudogene. The CDR3 is made up of 16 amino acids. Written as DNA, the CDR3 is TGTGCCAGCAGCAAAGAGGGGGACCACGCCACCACAGGCTACACCTTC. Its translation: CASSKEGDHATTGYTF.

The chain has TRBV21-1 and TRBJ2-7; the table gives TRBD2 as D, unverified against the DNA. TRBV21-1 represents a pseudogene. The CDR3 loop spans 17 amino acids. The CDR3 is CASSKDRGVETGGEQYF. The CDR3, as DNA: TGTGCCAGCAGCAAAGATCGGGGGGTGGAGACCGGCGGTGAGCAGTACTTC.

This sequence joins TRBV5-6 and TRBJ1-5; 8 bases fit TRBD1. Germline V lookup: CDR1 SGHDT, CDR2 YYEEEE. V trimming: 3 bases; J trimming: 2 bases; junction bases outside the gene matches: 7. This CDR3 has 16 residues. The CDR3 nucleotides are TGTGCCAGCAGCTCCAGGACAGGGTTAGGCAATCAGCCCCAGCATTTT. Translated, it gives CASSSRTGLGNQPQHF.

The chain combines TRBV18 with TRBJ2-7; TRBD1 agrees at 7 bases. The CDR3 has 14 amino acids. The germline gives CDR1 KGHSH, CDR2 LQKENI. The ends lost 3 bases at V and 1 base at J; junction bases unmatched: 3. The CDR3 loop reads CASSPTTGSYEQYF. The DNA for the CDR3 is TGTGCCAGCTCACCGACGACAGGGTCCTACGAGCAGTACTTC.

The chain has TRBV29-1 and TRBJ2-1; unclear D gene. V was cut by 3 bases and J by 0 bases, with 9 bases left in between. Germline V CDR1 and CDR2: SQVTM, ANQGSEA. This CDR3 has 14 amino acids. The CDR3 is CSVDFSSSYNEQFF. The CDR3 nucleotides are TGCAGCGTTGATTTTTCCAGCTCCTACAATGAGCAGTTCTTC.

The chain recombines TRBV6-1 with TRBJ1-5; a possible D gene is TRBD1 (5 bases). V lost 1 base and J lost 3, with 10 bases in between. The V gene's germline CDR1 is MNHNS and CDR2 SASEGT. The CDR3 length is 15 residues. CDR3 region: CASSEVETVNQPQHF. The CDR3 nucleotides are TGTGCCAGCAGTGAAGTGGAGACAGTCAATCAGCCCCAGCATTTT.

The chain links TRBV9 to TRBJ1-6; D is uncertain. Trimming took off 0 bases at V and 7 bases at J, with 11 bases between the two ends. Germline V gene data show CDR1 as SGDLS and CDR2 as YYNGEE. The CDR3 length is 15 residues. CDR3 in DNA: TGTGCCAGCAGCGTAGTTGATACTGGGAATTCACCCCTCCACTTT. Amino acid sequence: CASSVVDTGNSPLHF.

CDR3 loop: CATSRYYSNQPQHF. The CDR3 DNA is TGTGCCACCAGCAGATACTATAGCAATCAGCCCCAGCATTTT. The chain couples TRBV15 to TRBJ1-5; D ambiguous. The germline V and J ends were trimmed by 2 bases and 0 bases, with 5 bases remaining between them. The germline V gene has CDR1 LNHNV and CDR2 YYDKDF (reference sequence). The CDR3 has 14 amino acids.

The CDR3 here is CASSQGQGIQAFF. CDR3 nucleotides: TGTGCCAGCAGCCAAGGACAGGGGATACAAGCTTTCTTT. This chain uses TRBV14 with TRBJ1-1, with 8 bases fitting TRBD1. Germline V gives CDR1 SGHDN, CDR2 FVKESK. The CDR3 totals 13 residues. V lost 1 base and J lost 9; bases outside the gene matches: 4.

This sequence joins TRBV19 and TRBJ2-6; possibly TRBD1 for D (5 bases). CDR1 and CDR2 (germline): LNHDA, SQIVND (reference sequence). This CDR3 has 16 amino acids. V was shortened by 4 bases and J by 0 bases, with 10 bases between the two germline ends. The CDR3 nucleotides read TGTGCCAGTAGTACCTACAGGAGCTCTGGGGCCAACGTCCTGACTTTC. As protein: CASSTYRSSGANVLTF.

Comments on this clone: Other DNA sequences from this sample encode an identical CDR3 as well. The chain has TRBV10-3 and TRBJ2-7; 7 bases map to TRBD1. The germline V gene encodes CDR1 ENHRY and CDR2 SYGVKD. The trim removed 2 bases at V and 3 bases at J, leaving 4 bases unmatched. This CDR3 spans 14 amino acids. This CDR3 reads CAISERPGGYEQYF. Written as DNA, the CDR3 is TGTGCCATCAGTGAGAGGCCAGGGGGCTACGAGCAGTACTTC.

The V and J genes are TRBV11-2 and TRBJ2-3; perhaps TRBD2 as D (5 bases). Germline lookup yields CDR1 SGHAT and CDR2 FQNNGV. The CDR3 has 13 amino acids. Trimming removed 4 bases at V and 9 bases at J, with 14 bases between. The CDR3 reads CASSSVVGGTQYF. For the CDR3, the DNA is TGTGCCAGCAGCTCCGTAGTAGGAGGCACGCAGTATTTT.

A few counts support this clone. This chain links TRBV7-9 with TRBJ1-4, with no clear D. This CDR3 has 13 amino acids. Germline V gene sequence: CDR1 SEHNR, CDR2 FQNEAQ (reference sequence). V lost 5 bases to trimming and J lost 8 bases, with 12 bases between them. CDR3 sequence reads: CASSLDLEEKLFF. For the CDR3, the DNA is TGTGCCAGCAGCCTGGACTTGGAGGAAAAACTGTTTTTT.

The gene calls are TRBV5-1 and TRBJ2-1; 8 bases agree with TRBD1. Looked up from germline, CDR1 is SGHRS and CDR2 is YFSETQ. The junction had 6 bases not matched to a gene; V was cut back by 0 bases and J by 7 bases. This CDR3 has 15 amino acids. CDR3 loop: CASSLGQGNRNEQFF. The CDR3 DNA is TGCGCCAGCAGCTTGGGACAGGGGAACCGGAATGAGCAGTTCTTC.

The rearrangement joins TRBV11-3 to TRBJ2-7; D tentatively fits TRBD1 or TRBD2 (5 bases each). This CDR3 is built from 13 residues. Trimming pared 0 bases from V and 6 bases from J, leaving 9 bases between. CDR1 and CDR2 from the germline V gene are SGHNT and YENEEA. CDR3 DNA: TGTGCCAGCAGCTTAGAGGGGGTAAGCGAGCAGTACTTC. Amino acid sequence: CASSLEGVSEQYF.

About this clone: Other DNA variants within this sample encode the same CDR3. This chain links TRBV2 with TRBJ1-1; D call uncertain. The V gene's germline CDR1 is SNHLY and CDR2 FYNNEI. The CDR3 has 13 residues. Trimming shortened V by 6 bases and J by 2 bases, and 10 bases separated the two germline ends. The CDR3 loop reads CASRGEGNTEAFF. CDR3 DNA sequence: TGTGCCAGCAGGGGAGAAGGAAACACTGAAGCTTTCTTT. The variable domain in full, completed from reference TRBV2 and TRBJ1-1, reads EPEVTQTPSHQVTQMGQEVILRCVPISNHLYFYWYRQILGQKVEFLVSFYNNEISEKSEIFDDQFSVERPDGSNFTLKIRSTKLEDSAMYFCASRGEGNTEAFFGQGTRLTVV.

This clone occurred many times. The V and J genes are TRBV6-5 and TRBJ1-1; D is uncertain. CDR1 and CDR2 from the germline V gene are MNHEY and SVGAGI. The CDR3 totals 13 residues. Between the trimmed V and J ends, which lost 2 bases and 1 base, there was a span of 5 bases. The CDR3 here is CASSYMANTEAFF. CDR3 DNA: TGTGCCAGCAGTTACATGGCGAACACTGAAGCTTTCTTT.

The rearrangement links TRBV7-3 to TRBJ2-2; D is perhaps TRBD2 (6 bases). V lost 5 bases, J lost 4 bases, and 17 bases lay in between. Germline V gene data show CDR1 as SGHTA and CDR2 as FQGTGA. The CDR3 is 16 residues long. CDR3 bases: TGTGCCAGCAGCGAAATGGCGGGGTTCGGCACCGGGGAGCTGTTTTTT. It codes for CASSEMAGFGTGELFF.

The chain recombines TRBV5-6 with TRBJ2-5; the D is unclear. V was trimmed by 4 bases and J by 1 base, leaving 8 bases between them. The CDR3 is 13 residues long. Germline CDR1 is SGHDT and CDR2 is YYEEEE. The CDR3 protein is CASSRRPQETQYF. CDR3 DNA sequence: TGTGCCAGCAGCCGACGGCCCCAAGAGACCCAGTACTTC.